The 29 T cell receptor beta chains given below trace back to one sample, sequenced in a study (dated by TCRdb to about 2016). The library was obtained by RT-PCR. The run used an Illumina MiSeq. TCRdb trimmed the raw reads at Q25, called clones with MiXCR and kept productive beta chains. Every entry covers one CDR3 protein and lists the most common genes and DNA from its rows. This sample holds about 680,000 distinct CDR3 sequences; 14% were observed only once. The ten most abundant clones make up 3.6% of the sample. The sequenced material came from memory CD4+ T cells from blood. These receptors originate from a female donor in good health, serving as a healthy control.

This clonotype occurred a few times. The rearrangement links TRBV6-5 to TRBJ1-3, with TRBD1 matching over 8 bases. This CDR3 has 12 residues. V lost 6 bases, J lost 8 bases, and 3 bases stayed unmatched. CDR1 and CDR2 (germline): MNHEY, SVGAGI. The CDR3 sequence: CASSGTGDTIYF. As DNA, the CDR3 is TGTGCCAGCAGCGGGACAGGAGACACCATATATTTT.

This clonotype was seen more than once but under ten times. The chain carries TRBV7-9 and TRBJ2-1; 9 nucleotides agree with TRBD1. Germline-derived CDR1 and CDR2 are SEHNR and FQNEAQ (reference sequence). With 5 bases clipped from V and 6 bases from J, the junction kept 14 bases outside the gene matches. The CDR3 runs 17 residues. The DNA of the CDR3 is TGTGCCAGCAGCCCTAGCAGAGGGACAGGGAAATCCAATGAGCAGTTCTTC. Translation gives CASSPSRGTGKSNEQFF. Filled out from reference TRBV7-9 and TRBJ2-1, the complete variable domain reads DTGVSQNPRHKITKRGQNVTFRCDPISEHNRLYWYRQTLGQGPEFLTYFQNEAQLEKSRLLSDRFSAERPKGSFSTLEIQRTEQGDSAMYLCASSPSRGTGKSNEQFFGPGTRLTVL.

This clonotype was picked up a small number of times. This chain links TRBV7-2 with TRBJ1-6, with D perhaps matching TRBD1 (6 bases). Germline CDR1 reads SGHTA; CDR2 reads FQGNSA. V was shortened by 4 bases and J by 5 bases, with 15 bases between the two germline ends. The CDR3 contains 16 residues. The CDR3 loop is CASSSYGTNNNSPLHF. The DNA of the CDR3 is TGTGCCAGCAGCTCGTACGGGACAAATAATAATTCACCCCTCCACTTT.

This clonotype was seen ten or more times. The V call is TRBV6-5, the J call TRBJ2-7, with a tentative D call TRBD2 (5 bases). V lost 2 bases and J 2 bases, leaving 10 bases between the germline ends. The germline CDR1 and CDR2 sequences are MNHEY and SVGAGI. The CDR3 runs 14 residues. CDR3 in amino acids: CASSYRGYAYEQYF. The CDR3 region has the DNA TGTGCCAGCAGTTACCGGGGTTATGCCTACGAGCAGTACTTC.

The chain employs TRBV28 and TRBJ2-7; D call uncertain. The length of the CDR3 is 11 residues. CDR1 is MDHEN and CDR2 is SYDVKM in the germline V gene. V was pared by 11 bases and J by 3 bases, with 11 bases between. In nucleotides, the CDR3 is TGTGCCGCACAAGGCCTCTACGAGCAGTACTTC. Its protein is CAAQGLYEQYF.

This clonotype was observed a few times. The V gene is TRBV28, the J gene TRBJ1-5, with D hard to call. Trimming stripped 6 bases from V and 5 bases from J, with 11 bases between. The CDR3 extends over 13 amino acids. Looked up from germline, CDR1 is MDHEN and CDR2 is SYDVKM. The CDR3 protein is CASSEDSYQPQHF. Here the CDR3 DNA reads TGTGCCAGCAGCGAGGATTCCTATCAGCCCCAGCATTTT.

In this sample, this clonotype turned up a few times. This sequence joins TRBV6-2 or TRBV6-3 and TRBJ2-4; 7 bases map to TRBD1. This CDR3 region has 14 residues. Germline V gives CDR1 MNHEY, CDR2 SVGEGT. The V gene end was trimmed by 2 bases and the J gene end by 5 bases; junction bases not matched to a gene: 3. In nucleotides, the CDR3 is TGTGCCAGCAGTTACAGGCAGGGGGAAAACATTCAGTACTTC. It yields the protein CASSYRQGENIQYF.

This clonotype came up a few times. The chain uses TRBV7-8 and TRBJ2-1; D remains ambiguous. Germline assignment: CDR1 SGHVS and CDR2 FQNEAQ. V lost 1 base, J lost 6 bases, and 13 bases lay in between. This CDR3 contains 15 residues. The CDR3 DNA reads TGTGCCAGCAGCTTAGGGCATTCCAGAGGCAATGAGCAGTTCTTC. Translated: CASSLGHSRGNEQFF.

V usage is TRBV7-9 and J usage is TRBJ2-7; TRBD1 or TRBD2 may be the D gene (6 bases each). Between the trimmed V and J ends, which lost 2 bases and 5 bases, there was a span of 13 bases. Germline V lookup: CDR1 SEHNR, CDR2 FQNEAQ (reference sequence). The CDR3 covers 14 residues. The CDR3 sequence is CASSLSGAIHEQYF. The DNA for the CDR3 is TGTGCCAGCAGCTTATCGGGGGCGATCCACGAGCAGTACTTC.

A remark on this clonotype: This clone may be a read error of a much larger clone one base away. The J gene is TRBJ2-3, the V gene TRBV12-3 or TRBV12-4; possibly TRBD2 for D (5 bases). This CDR3 has 15 residues. CDR3 in amino acids: CSSWQRGIGTDTQYF. CDR3 nucleotides: TGTTCCAGCTGGCAGAGAGGGATTGGTACAGATACGCAGTATTTT.

This clonotype was seen a handful of times. V gene TRBV20-1 combines with J gene TRBJ1-1; a weak D match, TRBD1 (6 bases). The CDR3 totals 13 residues. The germline CDR1 and CDR2 sequences are DFQATT and SNEGSKA (reference sequence). V lost 6 bases to trimming and J lost 5 bases, with 16 bases between them. CDR3 loop: CSAVDRLGTEAFF. In nucleotides, the CDR3 is TGCAGTGCCGTTGACAGGTTGGGGACTGAAGCTTTCTTT.

This chain links TRBV7-2 with TRBJ1-1; maybe TRBD1 (5 bases). In germline, CDR1 is SGHTA, CDR2 FQGNSA. This CDR3 spans 13 amino acids. V was pared by 0 bases and J by 10 bases, with 12 bases between. The CDR3 here is CASSLARDLGAFF. The DNA for the CDR3 is TGTGCCAGCAGCTTAGCGCGGGACCTTGGAGCTTTCTTT.

This clonotype was observed a few times. The chain combines TRBV25-1 with TRBJ2-2; D unclear. This CDR3 contains 11 residues. V shed 8 bases and J shed 5 bases, with 6 bases lying between them. CDR1 is MGHDK, CDR2 SYGVNS, per germline. The CDR3 is CASGITGELFF. In DNA form, the CDR3 reads TGTGCCAGCGGCATAACCGGGGAGCTGTTTTTT.

This clonotype was observed a handful of times. In DNA, the CDR3 is TGTGCCAGCAGCTTGGTTTCCTCAGAGACCCAGTACTTC. It encodes CASSLVSSETQYF. J is TRBJ2-5 and V is TRBV5-6; D gene unclear. The length of the CDR3 is 13 residues. Germline CDR1 and CDR2: SGHDT and YYEEEE. V was trimmed by 0 bases and J by 4 bases, leaving 7 bases between them.

The V and J genes are TRBV5-1 and TRBJ2-3, with 9 positions matching TRBD1. Germline lookup yields CDR1 SGHRS and CDR2 YFSETQ. Trimming took 4 bases from V and 3 from J; bases not matched to a gene: 15. CDR3 length: 18 residues. The CDR3 DNA reads as TGCGCCAGCAGCCTCTATTCGTTAGGGACAGGGCAGACAGATACGCAGTATTTT. Its translation: CASSLYSLGTGQTDTQYF.

This clonotype came up a few times. The chain recombines TRBV29-1 with TRBJ2-1; TRBD1 agrees at 10 bases. Germline V gene sequence: CDR1 SQVTM, CDR2 ANQGSEA. V lost 7 bases and J lost 6; bases outside the gene matches: 6. The CDR3 is 13 residues long. The CDR3 DNA sequence: TGCAGCGCCCGGTGGGACAGGGGCAATGAGCAGTTCTTC. Translated: CSARWDRGNEQFF.

There are many counts of this clonotype. The chain links TRBV7-9 to TRBJ1-1; D remains unclear. This CDR3 is 13 amino acids long. V was trimmed by 1 base and J by 2 bases, leaving 5 bases between them. Germline V lookup: CDR1 SEHNR, CDR2 FQNEAQ (reference sequence). The CDR3 coding sequence is TGTGCCAGCAGCTTAGTACCTAACACTGAAGCTTTCTTT. Its protein is CASSLVPNTEAFF. Supplemented by reference TRBV7-9 and TRBJ1-1, the full variable domain reads DTGVSQNPRHKITKRGQNVTFRCDPISEHNRLYWYRQTLGQGPEFLTYFQNEAQLEKSRLLSDRFSAERPKGSFSTLEIQRTEQGDSAMYLCASSLVPNTEAFFGQGTRLTVV.

This clonotype was detected many times. V gene TRBV6-5 combines with J gene TRBJ2-5; perhaps TRBD2 as D (7 bases). The germline V gene encodes CDR1 MNHEY and CDR2 SVGAGI. This CDR3 spans 15 amino acids. The germline V and J ends were trimmed by 0 bases and 1 base, with 9 bases remaining between them. CDR3 in DNA: TGTGCCAGCAGTTACTCAGGGGGGGTCCAAGAGACCCAGTACTTC. Protein sequence: CASSYSGGVQETQYF.

This rearrangement joins TRBV20-1 to TRBJ2-1; no reliable D call. Germline V gene lookup returns CDR1 DFQATT and CDR2 SNEGSKA (reference sequence). This CDR3 contains 13 residues. V lost 7 bases to trimming and J lost 7 bases, with 17 bases between them. The CDR3 bases are TGCAGTGGTGTTTATCCGGCGGCAAATGAGCAGTTCTTC. Translated: CSGVYPAANEQFF.

The genes are TRBV3-1 and TRBJ1-5, with a tentative D call TRBD1 (6 bases). The V and J ends lost 6 bases and 6 bases respectively, with 15 bases between them. Germline-derived CDR1 and CDR2 are LGHDT and YNNKEL (reference sequence). The length of the CDR3 is 14 residues. CDR3 in DNA: TGTGCCAGCAGTCTAGGGGGGGCCGGTCAGCCCCAGCATTTT. The encoded protein is CASSLGGAGQPQHF.

This chain uses TRBV9 with TRBJ2-3; tentatively, D is TRBD1 (6 bases). In germline, CDR1 is SGDLS, CDR2 YYNGEE. The V gene lost 0 bases and the J gene lost 4 bases, with 15 bases spanning the gap. The CDR3 consists of 16 residues. CDR3 DNA: TGTGCCAGCAGCGTAGGTATCTCAGGGGTCCCAGATACGCAGTATTTT. It codes for CASSVGISGVPDTQYF.

This chain connects TRBV28 to TRBJ2-7; no reliable D call. The germline V and J ends were trimmed by 6 bases and 4 bases, with 16 bases remaining between them. There are 14 residues in the CDR3. Germline CDR1 is MDHEN and CDR2 is SYDVKM. For the CDR3, the DNA is TGTGCCAGCAGCGACTCCACACACTTATACGAGCAGTACTTC. Encoded protein: CASSDSTHLYEQYF.

The J gene is TRBJ1-2, the V gene TRBV7-1, with D possibly TRBD1 on 5 matching bases. TRBV7-1 is flagged as an ORF with uncertain function. Trimming stripped 3 bases from V and 8 bases from J, with 10 bases between. CDR3 length: 12 residues. The CDR3 loop reads CASSSQGEGYTF. In nucleotides, the CDR3 is TGTGCCAGCAGCTCTCAGGGCGAGGGCTACACCTTC.

The rearrangement joins TRBV20-1 to TRBJ1-1, with TRBD1 as a possible D gene (6 bases). The CDR3 totals 13 residues. V dropped 6 bases and J dropped 3 bases, with 14 bases sitting between them. The germline gives CDR1 DFQATT, CDR2 SNEGSKA (reference sequence). The CDR3 protein is CSASRGIYTEAFF. The CDR3 DNA reads TGCAGTGCCAGTAGGGGGATTTACACTGAAGCTTTCTTT.

This chain links TRBV4-2 with TRBJ2-5, with D possibly matching TRBD1 (6 bases). Germline V gene lookup returns CDR1 LGHNA and CDR2 YNFKEQ. Trimming shortened V by 4 bases and J by 5 bases, and 17 bases separated the two germline ends. CDR3 length: 15 amino acids. The CDR3 DNA sequence: TGTGCCAGCAGCCGGAAACAGGGCGAGAGGGAGACCCAGTACTTC. Translating gives CASSRKQGERETQYF.

The chain employs TRBV20-1 and TRBJ2-1; 8 bases map to TRBD2. This CDR3 spans 17 amino acids. V was pared by 3 bases and J by 0 bases, with 10 bases of the junction left unmatched. In germline, CDR1 is DFQATT, CDR2 SNEGSKA (reference sequence). The CDR3 coding sequence is TGCAGTGCTAGGTCTCGGCGGGGGGCCTACTCCTACAATGAGCAGTTCTTC. Translated, it gives CSARSRRGAYSYNEQFF.

The chain combines TRBV4-1 with TRBJ2-1, with 9 bases lining up with TRBD1. Germline CDR1 MGHRA, CDR2 YSYEKL. After removal of 2 bases from V and 7 bases from J, the junction contained 9 bases not matched to a gene. The length of the CDR3 is 16 residues. This CDR3 reads CASSQTPGQGRNEQFF. CDR3 nucleotide sequence: TGCGCCAGCAGCCAAACCCCGGGACAGGGCAGGAATGAGCAGTTCTTC.

This clonotype was counted between two and nine times. The chain combines TRBV6-2 or TRBV6-3 with TRBJ1-3, with D hard to call. CDR3 size: 14 residues. Germline V gene sequence: CDR1 MNHEY, CDR2 SVGEGT. V dropped 5 bases and J dropped 4 bases, with 12 bases sitting between them. The CDR3 spells CASSGGLEGNTIYF. The CDR3 DNA is TGTGCCAGCAGTGGAGGACTCGAAGGAAACACCATATATTTT.

In this sample, this clonotype turned up a few times. The chain is built from TRBV7-3 and TRBJ2-7; D possibly corresponds to TRBD2 (6 bases). Trimming pared 2 bases from V and 0 bases from J, leaving 11 bases between. The CDR3 has 15 amino acids. Germline V lookup: CDR1 SGHTA, CDR2 FQGTGA. CDR3 nucleotide sequence: TGTGCCAGCAGCTTAGGAGCGGGCCCCTCCTACGAGCAGTACTTC. This encodes CASSLGAGPSYEQYF.